This entry lists 29 T cell receptor beta chains sequenced from one sample in a study of T cells expressing NK-cell markers. From the 5' RACE reads, TCRdb lists one entry per CDR3 protein and no DNA. This sample carries more than 400,000 distinct CDR3 sequences, with about 7.3% going to the ten biggest clones. What was sequenced was blood T cells: a sorted CD56 or NKG2C T cell subset, CD4+ or CD8+ T cells, or bulk PBMC T cells (not recorded which). Receptors originate from a woman aged 18 to 75 in good health.

The chain recombines TRBV7-9 with TRBJ2-2. The CDR3 length is 11 residues. Germline CDR1 and CDR2: SEHNR and FQNEAQ (reference sequence). CDR3 residues: CASTRSGELFF.

The chain uses TRBV20-1 and TRBJ2-2; the D call from TCRdb, TRBD2, cannot be confirmed without DNA. The length of the CDR3 is 16 residues. CDR1 DFQATT and CDR2 SNEGSKA come from the germline V gene (reference sequence). CDR3 in amino acids: CSATPWAGALTGELFF.

The chain joins TRBV7-2 to TRBJ2-3; TCRdb reports TRBD2, a call that lacks DNA to check it against. CDR1 and CDR2 from the germline V gene are SGHTA and FQGNSA. The CDR3 runs 14 residues. CDR3 sequence: CASSLELGPDTQYF.

V usage is TRBV2 and J usage is TRBJ2-1; the TRBD2 assignment by TCRdb is unverifiable without DNA. The CDR3 loop spans 16 amino acids. Germline CDR1 is SNHLY and CDR2 is FYNNEI. The CDR3 loop is CASSPTSGSGYNEQFF.

The chain has TRBV21-1 and TRBJ2-6; TCRdb outputs TRBD2, but without DNA this stays unchecked. TRBV21-1 is termed a pseudogene. This CDR3 spans 17 amino acids. The CDR3 sequence: CASSKRTGLPGANVLTF.

The chain is built from TRBV20-1 and TRBJ2-1; the TRBD2 assignment by TCRdb is unverifiable without DNA. The CDR3 extends over 14 amino acids. Germline CDR1 reads DFQATT; CDR2 reads SNEGSKA (reference sequence). The CDR3: CSATLSGALNEQFF.

V usage is TRBV9 and J usage is TRBJ1-2; TCRdb lists TRBD1, though no DNA is available to test this call. Per the germline V gene, CDR1 is SGDLS and CDR2 is YYNGEE. The CDR3 totals 14 residues. CDR3 region: CASSETGQGRSYTF.

The J gene is TRBJ2-7, the V gene TRBV5-1; lacking DNA, the TRBD1 call made by TCRdb goes unchecked. CDR1 and CDR2 (germline): SGHRS, YFSETQ. CDR3 size: 14 residues. Here the CDR3 reads CASSARFQGYEQYF.

The chain combines TRBV9 with TRBJ2-3; the TCRdb call, TRBD2, lacks DNA for checking. The CDR3 is 15 amino acids. Germline lookup yields CDR1 SGDLS and CDR2 YYNGEE. Here the CDR3 reads CASSVGLAGFHTQYF.

This chain connects TRBV29-1 to TRBJ2-5; TCRdb proposes TRBD1, but this gene call is untestable without DNA. This CDR3 region has 13 residues. The V gene's germline CDR1 is SQVTM and CDR2 ANQGSEA. This CDR3 is CSVPTGVRETQYF.

The rearrangement uses TRBV5-4 and TRBJ2-1. CDR3 size: 12 residues. Germline CDR1 reads SGHNT; CDR2 reads YYREEE (reference sequence). CDR3 amino acids: CASSLGTDEQFF.

The V call is TRBV7-2, the J call TRBJ2-2; TCRdb proposes TRBD2, but this gene call is untestable without DNA. This CDR3 spans 15 amino acids. Germline lookup yields CDR1 SGHTA and CDR2 FQGNSA. CDR3 in amino acids: CASTRQAGQAGELFF.

The J gene is TRBJ2-1, the V gene TRBV9; TCRdb names TRBD2, which stays unverified in the absence of DNA. This CDR3 contains 15 residues. Per the germline V gene, CDR1 is SGDLS and CDR2 is YYNGEE. The CDR3 protein is CASSVSGLPYNEQFF.

The chain joins TRBV18 to TRBJ1-3; checking the TCRdb D call of TRBD1 is not possible without DNA. In germline, CDR1 is KGHSH, CDR2 LQKENI. CDR3 length: 18 residues. CDR3 loop: CASSPQPDSIPNRNTIYF.

The chain links TRBV7-2 to TRBJ1-5; TCRdb selects TRBD1, and the lack of DNA leaves this call unchecked. The CDR3 sequence is 14 residues long. In germline, CDR1 is SGHTA, CDR2 FQGNSA. The CDR3 reads CASSSRGLGQPQHF.

CDR3 loop: CAIRTLLQGAETQYF. V usage is TRBV10-3 and J usage is TRBJ2-5; TCRdb lists TRBD1, though no DNA is available to test this call. There are 15 residues in the CDR3. The germline CDR1 and CDR2 sequences are ENHRY and SYGVKD.

The chain combines TRBV7-2 with TRBJ2-1. This CDR3 is built from 13 residues. Germline CDR1 and CDR2: SGHTA and FQGNSA. CDR3 in amino acids: CASSLAWLYEQFF.

The chain uses TRBV7-9 and TRBJ1-6. Germline CDR1 SEHNR, CDR2 FQNEAQ (reference sequence). CDR3 size: 15 residues. CDR3 sequence reads: CASSLGDFYNSPLHF.

This chain's CDR3 is CASSLEGPNSPLHF. V gene TRBV7-2 combines with J gene TRBJ1-6; absent DNA, TCRdb's TRBD1 call cannot be checked. The germline V gene encodes CDR1 SGHTA and CDR2 FQGNSA. The CDR3 loop spans 14 amino acids.

The rearrangement joins TRBV6-1 to TRBJ1-5; TCRdb picks TRBD1, but there is no DNA to check that call. This CDR3 has 15 residues. CDR1 and CDR2 (germline): MNHNS, SASEGT. CDR3: CASRSDRAGNQPQHF.

The genes are TRBV12-3 or TRBV12-4 and TRBJ2-5; TCRdb returns TRBD1, unconfirmable since there is no DNA. This CDR3 is built from 15 residues. CDR3 residues: CASSLYRDREETQYF.

The CDR3: CASAAGAGRPGELFF. The gene calls are TRBV5-1 and TRBJ2-2; TCRdb's D gene call, TRBD2, goes unchecked for lack of DNA. The CDR3 length is 15 residues. CDR1 and CDR2 (germline): SGHRS, YFSETQ.

The rearrangement links TRBV10-3 to TRBJ2-2. The CDR3 spans 16 residues. Germline values: CDR1 ENHRY, CDR2 SYGVKD. Here the CDR3 reads CAISESTSRSTGELFF.

The chain links TRBV6-2 or TRBV6-3 to TRBJ2-7; absent DNA, TCRdb's TRBD1 call cannot be checked. The germline V gene encodes CDR1 MNHEY and CDR2 SVGEGT. The CDR3 is made up of 11 amino acids. CDR3 protein: CASRQGNEQYF.

The CDR3: CSASLPGGNIQYF. The chain links TRBV20-1 to TRBJ2-4; TCRdb calls TRBD1, which cannot be checked without DNA. There are 13 residues in the CDR3. Germline CDR1 and CDR2: DFQATT and SNEGSKA (reference sequence).

The rearrangement uses TRBV4-2 and TRBJ2-7; no DNA is available, so the TRBD2 call from TCRdb remains unchecked. The CDR3 is 19 residues long. Germline V gene sequence: CDR1 LGHNA, CDR2 YNFKEQ. This chain's CDR3 is CASSQELVTSGRASYEQYF.

This rearrangement joins TRBV12-3 or TRBV12-4 to TRBJ1-2. The CDR3 runs to 13 residues. The CDR3 is CASSLSLLYGYTF.

The V gene is TRBV3-1, the J gene TRBJ1-4; lacking DNA, the TRBD1 call made by TCRdb goes unchecked. Germline CDR1 LGHDT, CDR2 YNNKEL (reference sequence). The CDR3 runs to 15 residues. The CDR3: CASSQGREANEKLFF.

The rearrangement joins TRBV5-6 to TRBJ2-1; TCRdb's D call, TRBD1, is unchecked because there is no DNA. The CDR3 runs to 14 residues. The V gene's germline CDR1 is SGHDT and CDR2 YYEEEE. CDR3 in amino acids: CASVMGDKYNEQFF.